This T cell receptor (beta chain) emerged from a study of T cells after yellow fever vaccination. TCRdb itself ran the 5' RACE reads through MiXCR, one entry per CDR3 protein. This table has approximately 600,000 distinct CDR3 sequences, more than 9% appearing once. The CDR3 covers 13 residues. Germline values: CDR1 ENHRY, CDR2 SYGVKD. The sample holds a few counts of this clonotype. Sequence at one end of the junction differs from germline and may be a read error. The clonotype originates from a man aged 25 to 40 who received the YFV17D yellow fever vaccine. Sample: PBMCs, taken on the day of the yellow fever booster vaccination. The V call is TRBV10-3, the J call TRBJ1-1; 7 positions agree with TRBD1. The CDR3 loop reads CAIGEGQPFEAFF. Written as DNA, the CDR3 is TGTGCCATCGGTGAGGGACAGCCTTTTGAAGCTTTCTTT.